This T cell receptor (beta chain) was obtained from a study of blood T cell repertoires in COVID-19. Study information: COVID-19 samples from acute and convalescent phases originated in the United States, Italy and Spain. In each case, the material was cDNA or gDNA derived from T cells, B-cell-depleted T cells, or PBMCs.

V dropped 3 bases and J dropped 4 bases, with 14 bases sitting between them. The CDR3 contains 15 residues. CDR1 and CDR2 from the germline V gene are SGHTA and FQGNSA. In the original analysis: Reference gene primers were amplified, and this amplification served to estimate nucleated cell counts. TCRdb's copy holds only in-frame clones and misses some; the assay was immunoSEQ multiplex PCR. That table supplies the V and J calls and clone size; D and trimming were determined from the DNA. The sample has 150,000 to 190,000 clones; 70% to 85% are singletons. This clonotype was obtained from a woman in her forties or fifties with acute or convalescent COVID-19. This chain uses TRBV7-2 with TRBJ2-3; possibly TRBD1 for D (5 bases). The sample consisted of peripheral blood. The DNA for the CDR3 is TGTGCCAGCAGCTTTCGGACACCTCGCGCAGATACGCAGTATTTT. It is translated as CASSFRTPRADTQYF. Complete variable domain (other parts from reference TRBV7-2 and TRBJ2-3): GAGVSQSPSNKVTEKGKDVELRCDPISGHTALYWYRQSLGQGLEFLIYFQGNSAPDKSGLPSDRFSAERTGGSVSTLTIQRTQQEDSAVYLCASSFRTPRADTQYFGPGTRLTVL.